The TCR beta chain described here comes from a study of cytomegalovirus exposure and HLA in healthy donors (dated 2017 in TCRdb). Background on the whole study: An earlier analysis of roughly 610 of the donors reported 250 to 300 Gb of sequence data and 95 million to 130 million unique TCR beta sequences obtained from about 170 million T cells. About 280 gigabases of sequencing data and tens of millions of unique TCR sequences were included in an early release covering 550 to 800 HLA-typed donors. The genetic ancestry cluster associated with self-reported Caucasian donors included 81% of the 350 to 500 genotyped donors. The study was designed to test whether signatures of past pathogen exposure could be identified by cataloging public T cell receptors. Using immunosequencing, the study profiled T cell repertoires from fewer than 850 subjects and related those repertoires to cytomegalovirus serostatus. Besides the first cohort of around 670 subjects, a separate validation cohort made up of about 120 different subjects was used. The study combined high-throughput TCR immunosequencing, statistical association of individual TCRs with disease status, and machine learning to predict cytomegalovirus infection status. To study patterns of TCR occurrence, a later analysis re-analyzed previously published TCR beta repertoires from around 660 donors and added high-resolution HLA genotyping. The later analysis used no new phenotypic data to find candidate immune exposures, relying instead on TCR beta sequences and their occurrence across donors. An earlier analysis of 450 to 750 of the donors used high-throughput TCR beta sequencing to judge whether each TCR beta V gene segment behaved as functional or pseudogenic. Alongside the repertoire data, information on donor age, sex, ethnicity and CMV serostatus was compiled. Genome-wide SNP genotypes for about 55% of the 666 donors were used in a later genetic analysis, which treated that subset as a discovery cohort. All discovery cohort repertoires had been generated using a single sequencing platform. Both class I and class II loci were covered by HLA typing, at four-digit resolution. The number of typed donors differed by locus: roughly 629-630 for A, B, C, DRB1 and DQB1; approximately 530 for DQA1; 606 for DPA1; and some 470 for DPB1. Roughly five DR-DQ haplotypes were treated as single units for association and clustering because of strong linkage in the cohort. Across about 370 genotyped donors of the cohort, an average of roughly 250,000 unique TCR beta nucleotide sequences per donor were sequenced, and roughly a sixth of those sequences were non-productive. General conclusions and limits of the study: The earlier analysis of some 560 of the donors excluded roughly 16 rarely observed V segments, including chromosome 9 orphons, because counts were too low. A further reported finding was that TCR beta sequences accurately predicted the HLA-A and HLA-B alleles for most subjects in the first cohort. The authors suggested that the approach could potentially be extended to other disease states and immunological phenotypes. In a later analysis, most CMV-associated TCR beta chains were found to appear HLA-restricted, with HLA associations seemingly driven largely by CMV exposure. Because HLA typing was unavailable for some donors at each locus, only the typed subset was used in association tests. Broadly in line with IMGT annotations, most TCR beta V segments showed up in productive rearrangements about 87% or about 30% of the time in an earlier analysis of 587 of the donors. In a later analysis, 16,951 TCR beta sequences were associated with specific HLA alleles at a false discovery rate of 0.05. The only immune exposure information available for the cohort was CMV serostatus. Correlated functional status among segregating V segments might reflect linkage disequilibrium, but an unknown experimental factor could not be ruled out. Several of the top co-occurrence clusters appeared to be linked to parvovirus B19, influenza, CMV and Epstein-Barr virus, according to a later analysis. A later genetic analysis associated a missense DCLRE1C variant with V-gene and J-gene trimming of TCR beta chains, and an independent cohort replicated the association. The classifier was reported to diagnose cytomegalovirus status with high specificity and sensitivity in both the original and validation cohorts. Three of the identified cytomegalovirus-associated TCR beta chains were confirmed in vitro to be specific for cytomegalovirus antigens. A cluster of highly shared sequence variants was judged likely to be a technical artifact of the sequencing pipeline. The presence/absence analyses assumed that sequencing depth was roughly uniform across donors, and that assumption may not be true. A later genetic analysis reported fewer N-insertions in productive TCRs among donors in an Asian-associated ancestry cluster than the roughly 700-donor mean. When HLA alleles, especially DR and DQ, strongly co-occurred, TCR associations were difficult to assign to individual alleles. A later analysis found that HLA-associated TCR beta chains were more clonally expanded and had lower generation probabilities than equally common non-associated chains. While some public TCRs were present in many individuals, most TCR sequences turned up only very rarely across donors. A total of 150 to 200 TCR beta chains were listed by the study as associated with cytomegalovirus. Only TCR beta chains were sequenced in this cohort, and the absence of alpha or paired-chain data limited detectable features. A later analysis found that TCR association rates varied across HLA loci, with DRB1 alleles showing the most associated TCRs and HLA-C alleles the fewest.

Remarks on this clone: It has no known antigen specificity. One base away there is no much larger clone; base qualities are not given. This specimen includes other DNA sequences encoding the same CDR3.

The cohort consisted of approximately 670 healthy bone marrow donors. All cohort members were sampled while nominally healthy, although unrecorded immune exposures were likely present. The donor was CMV seronegative and belonged to the group of roughly 330 seronegative cohort members. Each donor provided a peripheral blood sample, and peripheral blood mononuclear cells were used for TCR beta sequencing. Genomic DNA was extracted from the blood cell samples with the Qiagen DNeasy Blood Extraction Kit. Library preparation employed the immunoSEQ multiplex PCR assay. For the multiplex PCR, a mixture combining 60 forward primers for TCR Vbeta segments and 13 reverse primers for TCR Jbeta segments was used. The CDR3 region of rearranged TCR beta genes was amplified from genomic DNA with a multiplex PCR assay. The Illumina HiSeq System was used to sequence the amplified TCR beta libraries as 87-base-pair reads. In the original analysis: A later analysis tallied roughly 76 million unique TCR beta chains across the 666 repertoires, and some 12 million of those chains were shared by two or more donors. To remove PCR and sequencing errors, raw reads were error-corrected and collapsed into unique sequences using a nearest-neighbor algorithm that merged closely related sequences. CDR3 sequences were aligned to IMGT reference sequences to assign V, D and J gene segments. Each retained sequence needed at least a six-nucleotide match to both a V gene segment and a J gene segment. A rearrangement was called productive if the CDR3 had no stop codons and remained in frame with V and J, and every other rearrangement was called non-productive. Following IMGT convention, CDR3 was defined as the stretch from the second conserved V-encoded cysteine up to the conserved J-encoded phenylalanine. The earlier analysis of fewer than 750 of the donors excluded sequences that lacked an unambiguous match to a single V gene segment. An earlier analysis of fewer than 650 of the donors classified V segments as functional when productive rearrangements were above 56.7% and as segregating when the standard deviation between donors was above 5%. A statistical classification framework was developed to diagnose cytomegalovirus status using the catalog of TCR beta chain sequences. In a later analysis, V and J genes were assigned by comparing TCR nucleotide sequences against IMGT/GENE-DB human TR gene sequences. Using the TCRdist pipeline, a later analysis assigned CDR3 sequences along with most-parsimonious VDJ recombination scenarios. In a later analysis, every TCR beta chain was defined by the combination of its CDR3 amino acid sequence and its V-gene family, and reads without a unique V-gene family were dropped. As a way to deal with suspected cross-contamination and a sequencing artifact, a later analysis dropped 640 or so nucleotide sequences that were highly shared and had low generation probability. In a later analysis, a clonal expansion index was calculated for each public chain from normalized within-repertoire ranks of inferred template counts. Generation probabilities in a later analysis came from a VDJ recombination model fitted to out-of-frame rearrangements, and those results were checked against IGoR. Hypergeometric tests were used in a later analysis to score TCR-TCR, TCR-HLA and TCR-CMV co-occurrence, with a repertoire-size bias correction applied to the TCR pairs. To estimate false discovery rates, a later analysis permuted the HLA or CMV assignments 20 times. In a later analysis, co-occurring TCRs were grouped using DBSCAN, with TCRdist sequence similarity added in when clustering inside HLA-allele-positive subsets. Repertoires with fewer than 30,000 or more than 120,000 public chains were left out of co-occurrence clustering, as were about 5 repertoires with anomalous nucleotide sharing. TCRdb mirrors the immuneACCESS table, restricted to in-frame sequences. Some clones are absent from its copies; in checked studies, under half trace to an unresolved V gene, and the reason for the others is unknown. That table is the source of V, J and clone size, and D and trimming were worked out from the DNA. This sample comprises roughly 190,000 clones, roughly 87% of them detected only once. The ten largest clones add up to approximately 1.1% of the sample.

Sequencing was carried out using PBMCs. The receptor comes from a boy aged 2 to 10 in good health and CMV-seronegative.

The DNA sequence reads TGTGCCATCAGTGAGCCTCATAGCGGGAGCGGGGAGACCCAGTACTTC. The resulting protein is CAISEPHSGSGETQYF. The rearranged segments are TRBV10-3 and TRBJ2-5; TRBD2 lines up with 9 middle nucleotides. The germline V gene encodes CDR1 ENHRY and CDR2 SYGVKD. The CDR3 contains 16 residues, cysteine and phenylalanine counted. The entry retains the CDR3 DNA only, 48 bases that are in frame from base 1. Trimming accounts for 2 bases at V and 5 bases at J, while the number of junction bases matched to no gene is 9.